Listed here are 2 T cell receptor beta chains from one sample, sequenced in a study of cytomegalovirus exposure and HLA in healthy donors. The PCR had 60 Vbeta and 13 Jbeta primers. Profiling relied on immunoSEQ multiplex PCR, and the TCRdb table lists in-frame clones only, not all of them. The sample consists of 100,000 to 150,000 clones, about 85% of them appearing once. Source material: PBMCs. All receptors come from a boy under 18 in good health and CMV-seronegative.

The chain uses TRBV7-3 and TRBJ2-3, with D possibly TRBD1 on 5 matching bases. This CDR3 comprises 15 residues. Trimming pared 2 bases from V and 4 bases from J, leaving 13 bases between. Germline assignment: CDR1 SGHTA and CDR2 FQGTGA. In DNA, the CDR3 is TGTGCCAGCAGCTTAGATGGGGCTAGTGCAGATACGCAGTATTTT. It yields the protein CASSLDGASADTQYF.

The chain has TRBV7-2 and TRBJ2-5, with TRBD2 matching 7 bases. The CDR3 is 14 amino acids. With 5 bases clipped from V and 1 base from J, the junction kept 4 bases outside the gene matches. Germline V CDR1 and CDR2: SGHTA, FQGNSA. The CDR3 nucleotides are TGTGCCAGCAGCCCCCTAGCGGCCCAAGAGACCCAGTACTTC. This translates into CASSPLAAQETQYF.